A single sample gave rise to the 6 T cell receptor beta chains below, sequenced in a study of blood T cell repertoires in COVID-19. Sequenced by immunoSEQ multiplex PCR; TCRdb stores in-frame clones only, minus some. The sample consists of under 200,000 clones, about 88% of them appearing once. Sequenced sample: PBMCs or T cells enriched from blood (not recorded which). The receptors come from a man between 45 and 60 years old who had recovered from COVID-19.

This clone was recorded a few times. This rearrangement joins TRBV19 to TRBJ1-1; TRBD1 might be the D (5 bases). Germline lookup yields CDR1 LNHDA and CDR2 SQIVND (reference sequence). The germline V and J ends were trimmed by 6 bases and 4 bases, with 15 bases remaining between them. CDR3 length: 14 amino acids. CDR3 sequence: CASSHTGTGTEAFF. The CDR3 nucleotides are TGTGCCAGTAGCCACACAGGAACGGGCACTGAAGCTTTCTTT.

Written as DNA, the CDR3 is TGCACCAGCAGCCGACTCCGTGTCCATAGCGGGGGCCCGCCGACGGCCGAGCAGTACTTC. As protein: CTSSRLRVHSGGPPTAEQYF. The V gene is TRBV1, the J gene TRBJ2-7; the table's TRBD2 call for D was not verified on the DNA. TRBV1 corresponds to a pseudogene. CDR3 length equals 20 residues.

The chain employs TRBV4-3 and TRBJ2-5; 11 nucleotides align to TRBD1. V dropped 0 bases and J dropped 5; count of bases not matched to a gene: 5. The germline V gene encodes CDR1 LGHNA and CDR2 YSLEER. CDR3 size: 16 residues. This chain's CDR3 is CASSQDSGTGGETQYF. CDR3 nucleotide sequence: TGCGCCAGCAGCCAAGATTCCGGGACAGGGGGTGAGACCCAGTACTTC.

The CDR3 sequence: CASSTSGGSRQETQYF. The CDR3 DNA sequence: TGTGCCAGCAGCACTAGCGGGGGGTCTCGGCAAGAGACCCAGTACTTC. The chain couples TRBV2 to TRBJ2-5, with TRBD2 identical over 12 bases. V lost 6 bases to trimming and J lost 2 bases; unmatched junction nucleotides: 7. The CDR3 contains 16 residues. Per the germline V gene, CDR1 is SNHLY and CDR2 is FYNNEI.

This clone was counted between two and nine times. The rearrangement joins TRBV30 to TRBJ1-2; D gene uncertain. CDR1 is GTSNPN, CDR2 SVGIG, per germline (reference sequence). The CDR3 runs to 13 residues. Deletions cut 5 bases from V and 3 bases from J, with 13 bases between. CDR3 sequence reads: CAWSREGHYGYTF. CDR3 coding DNA: TGTGCCTGGTCACGAGAGGGCCACTATGGCTACACCTTC.

This clone was detected a few times. The chain links TRBV6-1 to TRBJ2-3; D is undetermined. CDR1 MNHNS and CDR2 SASEGT come from the germline V gene. The V gene lost 2 bases and the J gene lost 1 base, with 7 bases spanning the gap. CDR3 size: 14 residues. The CDR3 coding sequence is TGTGCCAGCAGTGAACACGTAGGCACAGATACGCAGTATTTT. Protein: CASSEHVGTDTQYF.